Shown below are 25 T cell receptor beta chains from a single sample sequenced in a study of CD8 T cells in ankylosing spondylitis. Using its own MiXCR run on the 5' RACE reads, TCRdb lists one record per CDR3 protein. This sample yields roughly 90,000 distinct CDR3 sequences, of which 7.5% to 9% are seen a single time; approximately 9.7% belongs to the top ten. Sequencing was performed on blood, either unsorted or a sorted T cell fraction (not recorded which). All receptors derive from a male donor with ankylosing spondylitis or in good health (not recorded which).

V usage is TRBV7-9 and J usage is TRBJ2-5; 7 bases are a match to TRBD2. Germline trimming cut 5 bases from V and 5 bases from J; bases unmatched to any gene: 20. The CDR3 runs to 18 residues. Germline lookup yields CDR1 SEHNR and CDR2 FQNEAQ (reference sequence). CDR3 nucleotide sequence: TGTGCCAGCAGCCCTGAGCTCCCCGGCCAAAACGGGGGGGAGACCCAGTACTTC. Protein product: CASSPELPGQNGGETQYF.

This clonotype was recorded once. Possible read error: a much larger clone is one base away. CDR3 in DNA: TGTGCCAGCAGTTCGTTGACAGGGAGTGACTACACCTTC. The encoded protein is CASSSLTGSDYTF. The rearrangement joins TRBV12-3 or TRBV12-4 to TRBJ1-2; 7 nucleotides line up with TRBD1. The CDR3 covers 13 residues. V trimming: 4 bases; J trimming: 10 bases; junction bases outside the gene matches: 9.

Ten or more counts support this clonotype. The chain combines TRBV6-2 or TRBV6-3 with TRBJ2-7; 9 bases are a match to TRBD1. The J segment lost 2 bases and the V segment lost 8 bases, leaving 10 bases of the junction unmatched. This CDR3 is built from 15 residues. CDR1 is MNHEY and CDR2 is SVGEGT in the germline V gene. The CDR3 is CASRLGGTGPYEQYF. The CDR3 DNA is TGTGCCAGCCGACTAGGAGGGACAGGGCCCTACGAGCAGTACTTC.

In its sample, this clonotype was seen many times. This rearrangement joins TRBV6-1 to TRBJ1-3, with D uncertain. In germline, CDR1 is MNHNS, CDR2 SASEGT. The CDR3 length is 16 residues. V was shortened by 6 bases and J by 0 bases, with 15 bases between the two germline ends. The CDR3 nucleotides read TGTGCCAGCAGAAGGTCAGGCGGATTCTCTGGAAACACCATATATTTT. Its translation: CASRRSGGFSGNTIYF.

This clonotype occurred many times. The CDR3 bases are TGTGCCAGCAGCTTAGAGTCTGGGGACGAGCAGTACTTC. Its translation: CASSLESGDEQYF. The chain is built from TRBV7-9 and TRBJ2-7; D not certain. Trimming pared 1 base from V and 5 bases from J, leaving 9 bases between. Per germline, CDR1 SEHNR and CDR2 FQNEAQ (reference sequence). The CDR3 length is 13 residues.

This clonotype was seen many times. V and J are TRBV5-1 and TRBJ2-1; D gene ambiguous. V lost 4 bases and J lost 10, with 21 bases in between. Germline V lookup: CDR1 SGHRS, CDR2 YFSETQ. This CDR3 comprises 15 residues. The CDR3 nucleotides read TGCGCCAGCAGCGGTCGCCGCTCAAGGGCTGAGGAGCAGTTCTTC. It specifies CASSGRRSRAEEQFF.

This clonotype was observed many times. The chain has TRBV7-8 and TRBJ1-1; D not resolved. The CDR3 length is 13 residues. Germline V gene lookup returns CDR1 SGHVS and CDR2 FQNEAQ. Deletions cut 1 base from V and 7 bases from J, with 10 bases between. The CDR3 region has the DNA TGTGCCAGCAGCTTAGATGGGATACGTGAAGCTTTCTTT. This codes for CASSLDGIREAFF.

This clonotype was recorded many times. The V and J genes are TRBV24-1 and TRBJ1-1; D not resolved. CDR1 KGHDR and CDR2 SFDVKD come from the germline V gene. V shed 1 base and J shed 0 bases, with 11 bases lying between them. The CDR3 spans 16 residues. This chain's CDR3 is CATSDFPHDMNTEAFF. For the CDR3, the DNA is TGTGCCACCAGTGATTTCCCACACGACATGAACACTGAAGCTTTCTTT.

This clonotype was observed at least ten times. The gene calls are TRBV7-3 and TRBJ1-1; D might be TRBD1 (5 bases). The V gene lost 5 bases and the J gene lost 2 bases, with 12 bases spanning the gap. The CDR3 is 14 residues long. Germline V gene sequence: CDR1 SGHTA, CDR2 FQGTGA. The CDR3 sequence: CASSPGRTNTEAFF. CDR3 in DNA: TGTGCCAGCAGCCCGGGACGGACAAACACTGAAGCTTTCTTT.

This clonotype was counted ten times or more. V and J are TRBV29-1 and TRBJ2-7; D unclear. Germline assignment: CDR1 SQVTM and CDR2 ANQGSEA. CDR3 size: 12 residues. The germline V and J ends were trimmed by 4 bases and 2 bases, with 9 bases remaining between them. As DNA, the CDR3 is TGCAGCGTTGCGATGGTAACCTACGAGCAGTACTTC. Amino acids: CSVAMVTYEQYF.

Regarding this clonotype: This may stem from a read error, because a much larger clone lies one nucleotide away. This chain connects TRBV24-1 to TRBJ2-1, with TRBD1 matching 10 bases. J gave up 10 bases and V 9 bases, and 8 bases lay outside the gene matches. CDR1 KGHDR and CDR2 SFDVKD come from the germline V gene. This CDR3 region has 13 residues. Written as DNA, the CDR3 is TGTGCCACCGGGGACAGGGGAGCGGCCGAGCAGTTCTTC. It yields the protein CATGDRGAAEQFF.

This chain uses TRBV2 with TRBJ2-4, with unresolved D. CDR1 is SNHLY and CDR2 is FYNNEI in the germline V gene. V was clipped by 0 bases and J by 9 bases, with 9 bases between them. CDR3 length: 13 residues. The CDR3 loop reads CASSEAGPCIQYF. CDR3 DNA sequence: TGTGCCAGCAGTGAAGCAGGGCCGTGCATTCAGTACTTC.

This clonotype was observed a few times. The chain joins TRBV7-9 to TRBJ2-7, with TRBD1 matching 8 bases. This CDR3 is 11 amino acids long. J lost 12 bases, V lost 5 bases, and 6 bases had no gene match. CDR1 is SEHNR and CDR2 is FQNEAQ in the germline V gene (reference sequence). The CDR3 bases are TGTGCCAGCAGCCTCCAGGGGGCTGTGTACTTC. Translated, it gives CASSLQGAVYF.

CDR3 protein: CASSSVAGVVTGELFF. The CDR3 nucleotides are TGTGCCAGCAGCTCCGTAGCGGGAGTCGTAACCGGGGAGCTGTTTTTT. V and J are TRBV7-6 and TRBJ2-2; 9 bases line up with TRBD2. Germline assignment: CDR1 SGHVS and CDR2 FNYEAQ. CDR3 length: 16 residues. V dropped 4 bases and J dropped 5; count of bases not matched to a gene: 8.

V gene TRBV7-6 combines with J gene TRBJ2-7; D possibly corresponds to TRBD1 (6 bases). CDR1 and CDR2 (germline): SGHVS, FNYEAQ. The V and J ends lost 2 bases and 4 bases respectively, with 15 bases between them. CDR3 length: 15 amino acids. For the CDR3, the DNA is TGTGCCAGCAGCTTAAGTCAGGGGATAGCATACGAGCAGTACTTC. Its translation is CASSLSQGIAYEQYF.

The chain is built from TRBV7-3 and TRBJ2-1; D not certain. Trimming stripped 6 bases from V and 8 bases from J, with 11 bases between. Germline-derived CDR1 and CDR2 are SGHTA and FQGTGA. This CDR3 has 12 amino acids. The CDR3 DNA reads TGTGCCAGCAGTTTGATCAGCGATGAGCAGTTCTTC. It yields the protein CASSLISDEQFF. Full variable domain (rest looked up from reference TRBV7-3 and TRBJ2-1): GAGVSQTPSNKVTEKGKYVELRCDPISGHTALYWYRQSLGQGPEFLIYFQGTGAADDSGLPNDRFFAVRPEGSVSTLKIQRTERGDSAVYLCASSLISDEQFFGPGTRLTVL.

This clonotype came up many times. The V and J genes are TRBV7-9 and TRBJ1-1; 9 bases line up with TRBD1. V shed 5 bases and J 2 bases; nucleotides not matched to a gene: 9. Germline V CDR1 and CDR2: SEHNR, FQNEAQ (reference sequence). The CDR3 contains 16 residues. The CDR3: CASSLGQGDLNTEAFF. CDR3 sequence (DNA): TGTGCCAGCAGCCTGGGACAGGGCGACCTTAACACTGAAGCTTTCTTT.

This clonotype was recorded at least ten times. The genes are TRBV5-4 and TRBJ2-5, with TRBD1 matching over 12 bases. The CDR3 runs 15 residues. J gave up 5 bases and V 4 bases, and 6 bases lay outside the gene matches. Germline V gene data show CDR1 as SGHNT and CDR2 as YYREEE (reference sequence). CDR3 nucleotide sequence: TGTGCCAGCAGCGGGACAGGGGGCGCGGGGGAGACCCAGTACTTC. Amino acid sequence: CASSGTGGAGETQYF.

This clonotype was detected many times. The V and J genes are TRBV23-1 and TRBJ2-7; 7 bases are shared with TRBD1. TRBV23-1 is noted as an ORF with a role that remains uncertain. V shed 8 bases and J 3 bases; nucleotides not matched to a gene: 7. The CDR3 is 13 residues long. CDR3 loop: CASPRQGYYEQYF. The CDR3 nucleotides are TGCGCCAGCCCCCGACAGGGTTACTACGAGCAGTACTTC.

This clonotype was observed at least ten times. This chain links TRBV12-3 or TRBV12-4 with TRBJ2-1; the match to TRBD1 covers 11 bases. V shed 8 bases, J shed 4 bases, and the junction held 4 bases outside the gene matches. This CDR3 comprises 14 residues. CDR3: CASSGTGGYNEQFF. For the CDR3, the DNA is TGTGCCAGCTCGGGGACAGGGGGTTACAATGAGCAGTTCTTC.

Ten or more counts support this clonotype. This chain joins TRBV9 and TRBJ2-6; 9 positions agree with TRBD1. Germline V CDR1 and CDR2: SGDLS, YYNGEE. V shed 4 bases and J 3 bases; nucleotides not matched to a gene: 8. The CDR3 runs to 17 residues. CDR3 amino acids: CASSLRTGAHGANVLTF. In DNA, the CDR3 is TGTGCCAGCAGCCTACGGACAGGGGCACATGGGGCCAACGTCCTGACTTTC. The variable domain in full, completed from reference TRBV9 and TRBJ2-6, reads DSGVTQTPKHLITATGQRVTLRCSPRSGDLSVYWYQQSLDQGLQFLIQYYNGEERAKGNILERFSAQQFPDLHSELNLSSLELGDSALYFCASSLRTGAHGANVLTFGAGSRLTVL.

This clonotype has a count of ten or more. V and J are TRBV9 and TRBJ2-5; 8 bases fit TRBD1. CDR3 length: 16 residues. The germline CDR1 and CDR2 sequences are SGDLS and YYNGEE. The V segment lost 3 bases and the J segment 4 bases; nucleotides outside the gene matches: 11. The CDR3 reads CASSAKTGVSRETQYF. The CDR3 DNA follows: TGTGCCAGCAGCGCGAAGACAGGGGTATCGAGAGAGACCCAGTACTTC. Variable domain in full (rest from reference TRBV9 and TRBJ2-5): DSGVTQTPKHLITATGQRVTLRCSPRSGDLSVYWYQQSLDQGLQFLIQYYNGEERAKGNILERFSAQQFPDLHSELNLSSLELGDSALYFCASSAKTGVSRETQYFGPGTRLLVL.

This clonotype was counted many times. This chain connects TRBV5-5 to TRBJ2-3, with 13 bases lining up with TRBD2. J lost 4 bases, V lost 5 bases, and 4 bases had no gene match. The CDR3 has 15 amino acids. The V gene's germline CDR1 is SGHKS and CDR2 YYEKEE (reference sequence). The CDR3 spells CASRRTSGSADTQYF. The CDR3 region has the DNA TGTGCCAGCAGACGGACTAGCGGGAGCGCAGATACGCAGTATTTT.

The chain couples TRBV6-2 or TRBV6-3 to TRBJ2-7, with 8 bases matching TRBD1. CDR3 length: 13 amino acids. Germline assignment: CDR1 MNHEY and CDR2 SVGEGT. The V and J ends lost 8 bases and 3 bases, in that order; junction bases with no gene match: 6. The CDR3 is CASAGTGYYEQYF. The CDR3 DNA reads as TGTGCCAGCGCCGGGACAGGTTACTACGAGCAGTACTTC.

With respect to this clonotype: A much larger clone differs from this one at a single base, so this may be a read error. This chain uses TRBV28 with TRBJ2-2; no clear D. This CDR3 spans 17 amino acids. Per the germline V gene, CDR1 is MDHEN and CDR2 is SYDVKM. Written as DNA, the CDR3 is TGTACCAGCAGTGTTTCACGGTTCGAGCTAAACACCGGGGAGCTGTTTTTT. Its protein is CTSSVSRFELNTGELFF.